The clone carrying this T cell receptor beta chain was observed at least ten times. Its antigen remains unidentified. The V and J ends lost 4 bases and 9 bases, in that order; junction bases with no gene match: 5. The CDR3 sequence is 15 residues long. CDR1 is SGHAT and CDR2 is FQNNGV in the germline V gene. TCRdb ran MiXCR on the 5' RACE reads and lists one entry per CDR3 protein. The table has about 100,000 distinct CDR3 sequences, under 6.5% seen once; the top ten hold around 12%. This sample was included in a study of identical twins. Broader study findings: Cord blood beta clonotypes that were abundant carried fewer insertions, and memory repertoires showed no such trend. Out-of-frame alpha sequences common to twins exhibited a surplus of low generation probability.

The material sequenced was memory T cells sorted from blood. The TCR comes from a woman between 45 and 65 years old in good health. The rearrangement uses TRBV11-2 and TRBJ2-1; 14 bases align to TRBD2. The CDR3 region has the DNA TGTGCCAGCAGCTCGGGACTAGCGGGAGTGGGTGAGCAGTTCTTC. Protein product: CASSSGLAGVGEQFF.